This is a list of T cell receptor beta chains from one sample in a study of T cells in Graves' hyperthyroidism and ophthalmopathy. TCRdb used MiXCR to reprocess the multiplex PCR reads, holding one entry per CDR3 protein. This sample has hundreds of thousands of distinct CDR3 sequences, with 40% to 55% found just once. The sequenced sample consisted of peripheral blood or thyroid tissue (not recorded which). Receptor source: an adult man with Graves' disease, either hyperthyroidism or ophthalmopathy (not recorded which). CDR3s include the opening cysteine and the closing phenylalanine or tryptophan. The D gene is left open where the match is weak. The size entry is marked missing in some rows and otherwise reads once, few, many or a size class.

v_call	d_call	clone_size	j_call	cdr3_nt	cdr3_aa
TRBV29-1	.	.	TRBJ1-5	TGCAGCGTGGGGATCGGCAATCAGCCCCAGCATTTT	CSVGIGNQPQHF
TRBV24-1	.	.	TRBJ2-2	TGTGCCACCCGGGACCTTAACACCGGGGAGCTGTTTTTT	CATRDLNTGELFF
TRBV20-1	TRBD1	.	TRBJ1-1	TGCAGCCCTGGACAGGGGATGGGAACTGAAGCTTTCTTT	CSPGQGMGTEAFF
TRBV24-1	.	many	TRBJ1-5	TGTGCCACCAGTGGAAGCCGGGTGCATCAGCCCCAGCATTTT	CATSGSRVHQPQHF
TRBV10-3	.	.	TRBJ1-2	TGTGCCATCAACACGGGCGGAGCCTACTATGGCTACACCTTC	CAINTGGAYYGYTF
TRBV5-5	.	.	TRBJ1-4	TGTGCCAGCAGCTTGGGAAGAGGGGGGGCAACTAATGAAAAACTGTTTTTT	CASSLGRGGATNEKLFF
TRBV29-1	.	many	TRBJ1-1	TGCAGCGTTGGAATCCTGGACTCTGAAGCTTTCTTT	CSVGILDSEAFF
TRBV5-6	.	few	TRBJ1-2	TGTGCCAGCAGCTTGGACTCGTCGGCAGCCAACTATGGCTACACCTTC	CASSLDSSAANYGYTF
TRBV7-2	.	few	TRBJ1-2	TGTGCCAGCAGCTTAGACAGGAGAAACTATGGCTACACCTTC	CASSLDRRNYGYTF
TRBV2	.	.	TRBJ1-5	TGTGCCAGCAGGCAATGGGGAAATCAGCCCCAGCATTTT	CASRQWGNQPQHF
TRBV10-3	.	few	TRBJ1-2	TGTGCCAGCATATACGACGCGTACTACCCTAACTATGGCTACACCTTC	CASIYDAYYPNYGYTF
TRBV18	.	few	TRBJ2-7	TGTGCCAGCTCACCACCCGCCGGCTACGAGCAGTACTTC	CASSPPAGYEQYF
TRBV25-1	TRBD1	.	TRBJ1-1	TGTGCCAGCAGTCTTTACGGACAGGGGGACACTGAAGCTTTCTTT	CASSLYGQGDTEAFF
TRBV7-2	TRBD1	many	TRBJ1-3	TGTGCCAGCAGCTTAGCCACAGGGGCCGGAAACACCATATATTTT	CASSLATGAGNTIYF
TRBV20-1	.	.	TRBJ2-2	TGCGGTGCTAGAGTCCCGGCAGCGAACACCGGGGAGCTGTTTTTT	CGARVPAANTGELFF
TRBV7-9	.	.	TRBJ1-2	TGTGCCAGCAGCTACCAGGGAGTCGACTATGGCTACACCTTC	CASSYQGVDYGYTF
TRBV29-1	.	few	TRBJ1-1	TGCAGCGTTGAAGATCAGGGGTTAGGCACTGAAGCTTTCTTT	CSVEDQGLGTEAFF
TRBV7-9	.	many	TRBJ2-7	TGTGCCAGCAGCTTGCAGACCTACGAGCAGTACTTC	CASSLQTYEQYF
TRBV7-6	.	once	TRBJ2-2	TGTGCCAGCAGCTCGGGACCGGAGAACACCGGGGAGCTGTTTTTT	CASSSGPENTGELFF
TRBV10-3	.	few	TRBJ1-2	TGTGCCATCAGTGAGGAAGGGAACTATGGCTACACCTTC	CAISEEGNYGYTF
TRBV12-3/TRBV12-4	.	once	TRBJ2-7	TGTGCCAGCAGTTCAACAAGGCACGGAGGGTACTTC	CASSSTRHGGYF
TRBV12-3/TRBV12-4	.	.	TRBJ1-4	TGTGCCAGCAGTTTCTTTACAGGGATGACGACTAATGAAAAACTGTTTTTT	CASSFFTGMTTNEKLFF
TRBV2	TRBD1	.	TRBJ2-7	TGTGCCAGCAGCTATGACAGGGAAAGGGGCCAGGATCTAGAGCAGTACTTC	CASSYDRERGQDLEQYF
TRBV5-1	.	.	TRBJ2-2	TGCGCCAGCAGCCGAGAGACAGGTCTACCCGGGGAGCTGTTTTTT	CASSRETGLPGELFF
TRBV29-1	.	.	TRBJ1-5	TGCAGCCTTGACAGCGACAATCAGCCCCAGCATTTT	CSLDSDNQPQHF
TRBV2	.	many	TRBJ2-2	TGTGCCAGCAGCTCCGGGACCGACAACACCGGGGAGCTGTTTTTT	CASSSGTDNTGELFF
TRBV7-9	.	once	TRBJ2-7	TGTGCCAGCAGCTTACGGGTCGGGACCTACGAGCAGTACTTC	CASSLRVGTYEQYF
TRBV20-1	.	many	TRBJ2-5	TGCAGTGCAAGGGGGGCCCAAGAGACCCAGTACTTC	CSARGAQETQYF
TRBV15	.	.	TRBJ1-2	TGTGCCACCAGCAGAGCAGACCTCTATGGCTACACCTTC	CATSRADLYGYTF
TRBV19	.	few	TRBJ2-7	TGTGCCAGTAGTATAGGAGGGGTAGCGCCCTACGAGCAGTACTTC	CASSIGGVAPYEQYF
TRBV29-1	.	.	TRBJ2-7	TGCAGCTTAAGGCAGGGCTACTACGAGCAGTACTTC	CSLRQGYYEQYF
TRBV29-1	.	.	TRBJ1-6	TGCAGCGTTGTACAGGGTGACCCCCTCCACTTT	CSVVQGDPLHF
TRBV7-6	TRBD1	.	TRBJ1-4	TGTGCCAGCAGCAAAGGGACAGGGCGCAGCACTAATGAAAAACTGTTTTTT	CASSKGTGRSTNEKLFF
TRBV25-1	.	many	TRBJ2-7	TGTGCCAGCAGTGAATATGGGGCCTACGAGCAGTACTTC	CASSEYGAYEQYF
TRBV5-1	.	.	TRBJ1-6	TGCGCCAGCAGCTTGGGTCCGGACAATTCACCCCTCCACTTT	CASSLGPDNSPLHF
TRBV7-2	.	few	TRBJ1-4	TGTGCCAGCAGCGGGGGGGTAGGCGGGGATGAAAAACTGTTTTTT	CASSGGVGGDEKLFF
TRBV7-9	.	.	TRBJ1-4	TGTGCCAGCAGCCCTACGGACATCCGGGGGGAAAAACTGTTTTTT	CASSPTDIRGEKLFF
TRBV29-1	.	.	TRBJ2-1	TGCAGCGTTGATGTGGCTGGCGGGGATGAGCAGTTCTTC	CSVDVAGGDEQFF
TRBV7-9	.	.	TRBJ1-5	TGTGCCAGCAGCTTAGGGAGCGGGCAGGCGGCCAATCAGCCCCAGCATTTT	CASSLGSGQAANQPQHF
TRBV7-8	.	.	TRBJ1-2	TGTGCCTGGAGTGTAAACAGGGACTATGGCTACACCTTC	CAWSVNRDYGYTF
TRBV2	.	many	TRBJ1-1	TGTGCCAGCAGTGAATGGGTCACTGAAGCTTTCTTT	CASSEWVTEAFF
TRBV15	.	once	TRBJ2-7	TGTGCCACCAGCAGAGATAGCTATGGCTACGAGCAGTACTTC	CATSRDSYGYEQYF
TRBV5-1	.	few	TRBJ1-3	TGCGCCAGCAGCATGGGGGAGTTTGGAAACACCATATATTTT	CASSMGEFGNTIYF
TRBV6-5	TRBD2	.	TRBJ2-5	TGTGCCAGCAGTGACTCACTAGCGGACACGGGAGAGACCCAGTACTTC	CASSDSLADTGETQYF
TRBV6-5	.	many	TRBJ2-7	TGTGCCAGCAGTACCCAGGGCGGACTCTACGAGCAGTACTTC	CASSTQGGLYEQYF
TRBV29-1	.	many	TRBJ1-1	TGCAGCGTTGAAAGAGTCTGGAACACTGAAGCTTTCTTT	CSVERVWNTEAFF
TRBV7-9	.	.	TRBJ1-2	TGCGCCAGCAGCTTAGACCAGGGCCTTGGCTACACCTTC	CASSLDQGLGYTF